Listed below are T cell receptor beta chains from one sample, sequenced in a study of T cell changes during pregnancy in multiple sclerosis. Libraries were prepared by immunoSEQ multiplex PCR; TCRdb keeps only in-frame clonotypes and omits some of them. The repertoire holds nearly 60,000 clones, with roughly 89% as singletons. Sample: CD4+ T cells from peripheral blood mononuclear cells, taken after pregnancy. These TCRs come from a female donor in good health, enrolled as a control in a pregnancy study. Both conserved end residues are part of each CDR3. Fields, in order: clone size, J gene, V gene, D gene, CDR3 DNA, CDR3 protein. The D gene is left open where the match is weak. Expanded clones are given a class, and other clones once, few, many or no size at all.

clone size: -
J gene: TRBJ2-7
V gene: TRBV5-6
D gene: TRBD1
CDR3 DNA: TGTGCCAGCAGCTACGGGACAGGGGTCGAGCAGTACTTC
CDR3 protein: CASSYGTGVEQYF

clone size: -
J gene: TRBJ2-3
V gene: TRBV4-2
D gene: -
CDR3 DNA: TGTGCCAGCAGCCAAGATTTGCCGGTTGCACTAGTCATTTTACATACGCAGTATTTT
CDR3 protein: CASSQDLPVALVILHTQYF

clone size: once
J gene: TRBJ1-2
V gene: TRBV5-1
D gene: -
CDR3 DNA: TGCGCCAGCAGCTTGGATGGAGTCCCCTATGGCTACACCTTC
CDR3 protein: CASSLDGVPYGYTF

clone size: -
J gene: TRBJ1-2
V gene: TRBV11-3
D gene: -
CDR3 DNA: TGTGCCAGCAGCTTAGACGAGGGAAGCAGCTATGGCTACACCTTC
CDR3 protein: CASSLDEGSSYGYTF

clone size: -
J gene: TRBJ1-2
V gene: TRBV15
D gene: TRBD1
CDR3 DNA: TGTGCCACCAGCAGAGGGACAGGGTACTATGGCTACACCTTC
CDR3 protein: CATSRGTGYYGYTF

clone size: -
J gene: TRBJ2-7
V gene: TRBV6-1
D gene: -
CDR3 DNA: TGTGCCAGCACGGGGGTCTACGAGCAGTACTTC
CDR3 protein: CASTGVYEQYF

clone size: -
J gene: TRBJ1-2
V gene: TRBV7-2
D gene: TRBD1
CDR3 DNA: TGTGCCAGCACCATAGGGACAGGTTCTAATGGCTACACCTTC
CDR3 protein: CASTIGTGSNGYTF

clone size: -
J gene: TRBJ1-2
V gene: TRBV19
D gene: -
CDR3 DNA: TGTGCCAGTACCTCGACAGATATCTATGGCTACACCTTC
CDR3 protein: CASTSTDIYGYTF

clone size: -
J gene: TRBJ1-5
V gene: TRBV5-1
D gene: TRBD1
CDR3 DNA: TGCGCCAGCAGCTTGGGGACAGGGGGAGGTGGCAATCAGCCCCAGCATTTT
CDR3 protein: CASSLGTGGGGNQPQHF

clone size: once
J gene: TRBJ1-4
V gene: TRBV19
D gene: TRBD1
CDR3 DNA: TGTGCCAGTAGACTTCCGGGACAGGGGGATGAAAAACTGTTTTTT
CDR3 protein: CASRLPGQGDEKLFF

clone size: -
J gene: TRBJ1-3
V gene: TRBV4-3
D gene: -
CDR3 DNA: TGCGCCAGCAGCACCGGACAGAGTAGCTCTGGAAACACCATATATTTT
CDR3 protein: CASSTGQSSSGNTIYF

clone size: once
J gene: TRBJ1-2
V gene: TRBV30
D gene: -
CDR3 DNA: TGTGCCTGGAGTCGGACCCGGGAGGGGACTAACTATGGCTACACCTTC
CDR3 protein: CAWSRTREGTNYGYTF

clone size: -
J gene: TRBJ2-5
V gene: TRBV5-4
D gene: TRBD2
CDR3 DNA: TGTGCCAGCAGCTTGGCTAGCGGGGGCGGGGAGACCCAGTACTTC
CDR3 protein: CASSLASGGGETQYF

clone size: -
J gene: TRBJ2-1
V gene: TRBV29-1
D gene: TRBD1
CDR3 DNA: TGCAGCGTTGAAAGAGGATCCGGGACAGGTTCGAATGAGCAGTTCTTC
CDR3 protein: CSVERGSGTGSNEQFF

clone size: -
J gene: TRBJ2-2
V gene: TRBV7-3
D gene: -
CDR3 DNA: TGTGCCAGCAGCTTCCTACCCTCGAACACCGGGGAGCTGTTTTTT
CDR3 protein: CASSFLPSNTGELFF

clone size: -
J gene: TRBJ1-5
V gene: TRBV2
D gene: -
CDR3 DNA: TGTGCCAGCAGTGTGGAGGGCGCGGGCAACAATCAGCCCCAGCATTTT
CDR3 protein: CASSVEGAGNNQPQHF

clone size: -
J gene: TRBJ2-5
V gene: TRBV18
D gene: -
CDR3 DNA: TGTGCCAGCTCACCCCCAGGTCAGCAAGAGACCCAGTACTTC
CDR3 protein: CASSPPGQQETQYF

clone size: -
J gene: TRBJ2-7
V gene: TRBV4-2
D gene: TRBD2
CDR3 DNA: TGTGCCAGCAGCCAAGAACGGCTAGCGGTCTACGAGCAGTACTTC
CDR3 protein: CASSQERLAVYEQYF

clone size: -
J gene: TRBJ2-1
V gene: TRBV27
D gene: TRBD1
CDR3 DNA: TGTGCCAGCAGTTTAAGGGGACAGTCGTTGGCTTATGAGCAGTTCTTC
CDR3 protein: CASSLRGQSLAYEQFF

clone size: -
J gene: TRBJ2-3
V gene: TRBV7-9
D gene: TRBD2
CDR3 DNA: TGTGCCAGCAGCACCGGTGGGGGAGGGACAGATACGCAGTATTTT
CDR3 protein: CASSTGGGGTDTQYF

clone size: once
J gene: TRBJ1-2
V gene: TRBV30
D gene: -
CDR3 DNA: TGTGCCTGGAGACAAGACCAGAGCGGCCCCTATGGCTACACCTTC
CDR3 protein: CAWRQDQSGPYGYTF

clone size: -
J gene: TRBJ2-5
V gene: TRBV19
D gene: TRBD2
CDR3 DNA: TGTGCCAGCCGATCAGCGGGGTCGAAAGAGACCCAGTACTTC
CDR3 protein: CASRSAGSKETQYF

clone size: -
J gene: TRBJ1-3
V gene: TRBV30
D gene: -
CDR3 DNA: TGTGCCTGGAAATCCGGCAGGAACTCTGGAAACACCATATATTTT
CDR3 protein: CAWKSGRNSGNTIYF

clone size: -
J gene: TRBJ2-3
V gene: TRBV5-4
D gene: TRBD2
CDR3 DNA: TGTGCCAGCCTCCCCCCCGGGGGGGCCCTGGATACGCAGTATTTT
CDR3 protein: CASLPPGGALDTQYF

clone size: -
J gene: TRBJ2-3
V gene: TRBV29-1
D gene: -
CDR3 DNA: TGCAGCGCCGGGGGGCAGACCCGAATGGATACGCAGTATTTT
CDR3 protein: CSAGGQTRMDTQYF

clone size: once
J gene: TRBJ2-3
V gene: TRBV19
D gene: -
CDR3 DNA: TGTGCCAGCAGACAGGCTAGCACAGATACGCAGTATTTT
CDR3 protein: CASRQASTDTQYF

clone size: -
J gene: TRBJ1-1
V gene: TRBV5-1
D gene: -
CDR3 DNA: TGCGCCAGCAGATTGTCGGAAGGGGTGAACACTGAAGCTTTCTTT
CDR3 protein: CASRLSEGVNTEAFF

clone size: -
J gene: TRBJ2-5
V gene: TRBV7-8
D gene: -
CDR3 DNA: TGTGCCAGCAGCTTAGCGGCGGGCAGGGGAGAGACCCAGTACTTC
CDR3 protein: CASSLAAGRGETQYF

clone size: once
J gene: TRBJ1-1
V gene: TRBV18
D gene: -
CDR3 DNA: TGTGCCAGCTCACCAGGACAAGCCACTGAAGCTTTCTTT
CDR3 protein: CASSPGQATEAFF

clone size: -
J gene: TRBJ2-6
V gene: TRBV18
D gene: TRBD1
CDR3 DNA: TGTGCCAGCTCACCAACAGGGGGAGGCTCTGGGGCCAACGTCCTGACTTTC
CDR3 protein: CASSPTGGGSGANVLTF

clone size: -
J gene: TRBJ1-3
V gene: TRBV7-9
D gene: -
CDR3 DNA: TGTGCCAGCAGCCTTAGGGGATACTCTGGAAACACCATATATTTT
CDR3 protein: CASSLRGYSGNTIYF

clone size: -
J gene: TRBJ2-6
V gene: TRBV7-9
D gene: TRBD1
CDR3 DNA: TGTGCCAGCAGCTTACAGGGGGAAGGTTCTGGGGCCAACGTCCTGACTTTC
CDR3 protein: CASSLQGEGSGANVLTF

clone size: -
J gene: TRBJ2-3
V gene: TRBV4-2
D gene: TRBD2
CDR3 DNA: TGTGCCAGCAGCCCCCCTAGCGGGGCCGATACGCAGTATTTT
CDR3 protein: CASSPPSGADTQYF

clone size: -
J gene: TRBJ2-5
V gene: TRBV30
D gene: TRBD2
CDR3 DNA: TGTGCCTGGAGCACCGGGACTAGCGTTAAGGAGACCCAGTACTTC
CDR3 protein: CAWSTGTSVKETQYF

clone size: -
J gene: TRBJ1-1
V gene: TRBV19
D gene: -
CDR3 DNA: TGTGCCAGTAGTATAGAAATGGGGGGACACACTGAAGCTTTCTTT
CDR3 protein: CASSIEMGGHTEAFF

clone size: once
J gene: TRBJ1-5
V gene: TRBV10-1
D gene: TRBD1
CDR3 DNA: TGCGCCAGCAGTGAATCAAACCCCGGGACAGATAGAAAACTTAGCAATCAGCCCCAGCATTTT
CDR3 protein: CASSESNPGTDRKLSNQPQHF

clone size: -
J gene: TRBJ1-2
V gene: TRBV5-4
D gene: TRBD1
CDR3 DNA: TGTGCCAGCAGCTTGGGGGGACAGGGGGCTAACTATGGCTACACCTTC
CDR3 protein: CASSLGGQGANYGYTF

clone size: -
J gene: TRBJ1-5
V gene: TRBV7-2
D gene: TRBD1
CDR3 DNA: TGTGCCAGCAGCTTAGGGGACAGGGGGCTGTATCAGCCCCAGCATTTT
CDR3 protein: CASSLGDRGLYQPQHF

clone size: -
J gene: TRBJ2-1
V gene: TRBV19
D gene: -
CDR3 DNA: TGTGCCAGTAGTATGACCGGGAGCTCCTACAATGAGCAGTTCTTC
CDR3 protein: CASSMTGSSYNEQFF

clone size: -
J gene: TRBJ2-2
V gene: TRBV19
D gene: TRBD2
CDR3 DNA: TGTGCCAGTAGTATCGGGCTAGCGGTCGGGGAGCTGTTTTTT
CDR3 protein: CASSIGLAVGELFF